This TCR beta chain was obtained from a study of shared clonotypes between healthy human individuals. Study summary: Every donor yielded three CD4 naive, three CD4 memory, two CD8 naive and one CD8 memory plate. Study-level findings and limits: In having few donors, the study represented limited genetic and exposure-history diversity.

Concerning this clone: Antigen specificity is unknown.

Donors comprised only Caucasian adults living in Nashville, Tennessee. Sequencing used immunoSEQ multiplex PCR; TCRdb keeps in-frame clones, though not all of them. The sample includes around 2,000,000 clones, roughly 94% seen only once; the top ten take 0.13%. This TCR was recovered from a man aged 18 to 30 in good health. The specimen was naive CD4+ T cells sorted from blood. Subset specified: CD45RA+ positively selected.

CDR3 bases: TGTGCCAGCAGTGTGCAGGACAGGGTCACCGGGGAGCTGTTTTTT. This codes for CASSVQDRVTGELFF. The chain recombines TRBV25-1 with TRBJ2-2, with 8 bases fitting TRBD1. J lost 4 bases, V lost 4 bases, and 5 bases had no gene match. Germline lookup yields CDR1 MGHDK and CDR2 SYGVNS. CDR3 size: 15 residues.